One sample yielded the 7 T cell receptor beta chains listed below, sequenced in a study of long-term antiretroviral therapy in people with HIV (dated by TCRdb to 2021 to 2024). The immunoSEQ hsTCRB v3.0 assay was used at survey level resolution to sequence the TRB variable region. This is the immuneACCESS table as TCRdb keeps it, with only in-frame sequences that have V and J called. A part of the clones is gone; compared with another copy, unresolved V genes explain less than half, and the rest is unexplained. Counted in this sample were about 22,000 clones; 70% to 90% of them appeared once. Roughly an eighth of the sample is held by the ten biggest clonotypes. This material consisted of unsorted PBMCs, taken 1.6 years after starting antiretroviral therapy. Every receptor here comes from a man aged 35-49 years with HIV.

This rearrangement joins TRBV6-1 to TRBJ2-3; a weak D match, TRBD1 (5 bases). Trimming removed 0 bases at V and 2 bases at J, with 12 bases between. CDR3 size: 16 residues. CDR1 MNHNS and CDR2 SASEGT come from the germline V gene. CDR3 nucleotides: TGTGCCAGCAGTGAAGCAGGGGCAGCCTACACAGATACGCAGTATTTT. Protein sequence: CASSEAGAAYTDTQYF.

This chain links TRBV11-2 with TRBJ1-4, with a weak D call TRBD1 (6 bases). Looked up from germline, CDR1 is SGHAT and CDR2 is FQNNGV. Trimming pared 4 bases from V and 2 bases from J, leaving 14 bases between. The CDR3 is 16 amino acids. The CDR3 region has the DNA TGTGCCAGCAGCTGGGAGGGGGTGAGCACTAATGAAAAACTGTTTTTT. It translates to CASSWEGVSTNEKLFF.

The chain employs TRBV4-1 and TRBJ1-2; D is uncertain. This CDR3 spans 13 amino acids. The V gene lost 0 bases and the J gene lost 4 bases, with 6 bases spanning the gap. Germline-derived CDR1 and CDR2 are MGHRA and YSYEKL. DNA of the CDR3: TGCGCCAGCAGCCAAGACCGTCGCTATGGCTACACCTTC. Its protein is CASSQDRRYGYTF.

The rearrangement joins TRBV7-3 to TRBJ2-1, with D maybe TRBD2 (6 bases). Trimming pared 0 bases from V and 10 bases from J, leaving 16 bases between. CDR1 SGHTA and CDR2 FQGTGA come from the germline V gene. This CDR3 is built from 15 residues. The CDR3 coding sequence is TGTGCCAGCAGCTTAACGTTAGGGACTGCCGGGGAGCAGTTCTTC. Amino acid sequence: CASSLTLGTAGEQFF.

The chain carries TRBV7-9 and TRBJ2-6, with 7 bases that match TRBD1. The CDR3 loop spans 18 amino acids. J lost 0 bases, V lost 6 bases, and 11 bases had no gene match. Germline CDR1 and CDR2: SEHNR and FQNEAQ (reference sequence). This chain's CDR3 is CASSRRGQVFSGANVLTF. In DNA, the CDR3 is TGTGCCAGCAGTAGGCGAGGACAGGTGTTCTCTGGGGCCAACGTCCTGACTTTC.

The chain employs TRBV19 and TRBJ1-5, with unresolved D. Trimming cost V 5 bases and J 0 bases, with 11 bases left between them. The CDR3 totals 15 residues. Per the germline V gene, CDR1 is LNHDA and CDR2 is SQIVND (reference sequence). The CDR3 region is CASSFTEYSNQPQHF. In DNA form, the CDR3 reads TGTGCCAGTAGTTTCACAGAATATAGCAATCAGCCCCAGCATTTT.

The rearrangement joins TRBV27 to TRBJ2-3; no definite D call. The ends were cut back, 5 bases at V and 3 bases at J, with 12 bases in the middle. This CDR3 region has 14 residues. In germline, CDR1 is MNHEY, CDR2 SMNVEV (reference sequence). The CDR3 loop is CASSPQIGTDTQYF. In DNA form, the CDR3 reads TGTGCCAGCAGTCCTCAGATTGGGACAGATACGCAGTATTTT.